This entry lists 14 T cell receptor beta chains sequenced from one sample in a study of CXCR3-negative and CXCR3-positive naive CD8 T cells. The authors prepared UMI-labeled TRB cDNA libraries by 5' RACE. TCRdb re-called the 5' RACE reads; every CDR3 protein appears as one record, without DNA. The listing contains 100,000 or so distinct CDR3 sequences. Sequenced material: naive CXCR3- CD8+ T cells from blood. Subset of the sample: CD45RO-CCR7+CD27+CD95- naive CD8+ T cells lacking CXCR3 (TNR3-). The receptors shown here come from a human donor in good health. Some clones in this sample may be carry-over from other donors' samples.

The CDR3 sequence: CASIPGSSYEQYF. V and J are TRBV28 and TRBJ2-7; checking the TCRdb D call of TRBD1 is not possible without DNA. In germline, CDR1 is MDHEN, CDR2 SYDVKM. This CDR3 has 13 amino acids.

This chain links TRBV7-9 with TRBJ1-2; TCRdb's D gene call, TRBD1, goes unchecked for lack of DNA. Looked up from germline, CDR1 is SEHNR and CDR2 is FQNEAQ (reference sequence). This CDR3 has 13 residues. The CDR3 here is CASNLGRQSGYTF.

The rearrangement joins TRBV6-2 or TRBV6-3 to TRBJ2-1; TCRdb calls TRBD2, which cannot be checked without DNA. The CDR3 has 16 amino acids. The germline gives CDR1 MNHEY, CDR2 SVGEGT. The CDR3 here is CASSYLSDGSYNEQFF.

This chain connects TRBV27 to TRBJ2-3; the TRBD1 assignment by TCRdb is unverifiable without DNA. In germline, CDR1 is MNHEY, CDR2 SMNVEV (reference sequence). This CDR3 is 15 amino acids long. The CDR3 loop reads CASGKNRGLADTQYF.

This chain connects TRBV2 to TRBJ2-1; checking the TCRdb D call of TRBD1 is not possible without DNA. CDR1 and CDR2 (germline): SNHLY, FYNNEI. The CDR3 has 16 residues. CDR3 region: CASNGLWAGAGDEQFF.

V gene TRBV7-9 combines with J gene TRBJ1-1. The CDR3 sequence is 15 residues long. Germline assignment: CDR1 SEHNR and CDR2 FQNEAQ (reference sequence). CDR3 amino acids: CASSLVGQENTEAFF. Together with reference TRBV7-9 and TRBJ1-1, the CDR3 gives the full variable domain: DTGVSQNPRHKITKRGQNVTFRCDPISEHNRLYWYRQTLGQGPEFLTYFQNEAQLEKSRLLSDRFSAERPKGSFSTLEIQRTEQGDSAMYLCASSLVGQENTEAFFGQGTRLTVV.

This chain links TRBV10-3 with TRBJ2-7; TCRdb lists TRBD1, though no DNA is available to test this call. Germline CDR1 ENHRY, CDR2 SYGVKD. This CDR3 is built from 13 residues. CDR3 loop: CAISPGISYEQYF.

This sequence joins TRBV20-1 and TRBJ2-1; TCRdb indicates TRBD1, and absent DNA this call remains unverified. This CDR3 is built from 15 residues. Germline V gene lookup returns CDR1 DFQATT and CDR2 SNEGSKA (reference sequence). Here the CDR3 reads CSARDPGTQHNEQFF.

This chain joins TRBV28 and TRBJ2-1; TCRdb designates TRBD2, a call that cannot be tested without DNA. The V gene's germline CDR1 is MDHEN and CDR2 SYDVKM. The length of the CDR3 is 14 residues. CDR3 in amino acids: CATTIPSGYNEQFF.

The chain links TRBV9 to TRBJ2-1. Germline CDR1 reads SGDLS; CDR2 reads YYNGEE. This CDR3 contains 12 residues. CDR3 sequence reads: CASSGGGNEQFF.

The V gene is TRBV28, the J gene TRBJ1-2. This CDR3 has 14 residues. The V gene's germline CDR1 is MDHEN and CDR2 SYDVKM. This CDR3 reads CASSLAAENYGYTF.

This chain joins TRBV4-2 and TRBJ2-2; no DNA is available, so the TRBD1 call from TCRdb remains unchecked. The CDR3 spans 14 residues. Per the germline V gene, CDR1 is LGHNA and CDR2 is YNFKEQ. The CDR3 is CASSQDEGPGELFF.

V gene TRBV7-9 combines with J gene TRBJ2-2; checking the TCRdb D call of TRBD2 is not possible without DNA. There are 15 residues in the CDR3. CDR1 is SEHNR, CDR2 FQNEAQ, per germline (reference sequence). CDR3 loop: CASSLTSGNTGELFF.

V gene TRBV28 combines with J gene TRBJ2-7; TCRdb's D call of TRBD1 is untestable without DNA. The germline CDR1 and CDR2 sequences are MDHEN and SYDVKM. The CDR3 length is 14 residues. CDR3 protein: CASSRGSDTYEQYF.